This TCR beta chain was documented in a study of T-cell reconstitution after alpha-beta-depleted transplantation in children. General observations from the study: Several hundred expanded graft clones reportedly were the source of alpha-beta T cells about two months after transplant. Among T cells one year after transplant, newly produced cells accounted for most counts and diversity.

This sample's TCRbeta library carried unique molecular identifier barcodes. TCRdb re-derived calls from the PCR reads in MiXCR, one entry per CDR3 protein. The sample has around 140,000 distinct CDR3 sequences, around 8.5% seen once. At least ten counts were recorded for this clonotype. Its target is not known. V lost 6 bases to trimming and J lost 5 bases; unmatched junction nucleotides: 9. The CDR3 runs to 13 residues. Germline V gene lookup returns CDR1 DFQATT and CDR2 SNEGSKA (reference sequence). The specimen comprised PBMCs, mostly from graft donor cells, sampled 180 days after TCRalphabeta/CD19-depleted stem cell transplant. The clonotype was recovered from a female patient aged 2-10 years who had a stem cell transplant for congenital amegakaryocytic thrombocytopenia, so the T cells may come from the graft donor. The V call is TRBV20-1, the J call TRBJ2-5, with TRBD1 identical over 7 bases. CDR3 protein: CSAGRQGHETQYF. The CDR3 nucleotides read TGCAGTGCAGGGCGACAGGGACATGAGACCCAGTACTTC.